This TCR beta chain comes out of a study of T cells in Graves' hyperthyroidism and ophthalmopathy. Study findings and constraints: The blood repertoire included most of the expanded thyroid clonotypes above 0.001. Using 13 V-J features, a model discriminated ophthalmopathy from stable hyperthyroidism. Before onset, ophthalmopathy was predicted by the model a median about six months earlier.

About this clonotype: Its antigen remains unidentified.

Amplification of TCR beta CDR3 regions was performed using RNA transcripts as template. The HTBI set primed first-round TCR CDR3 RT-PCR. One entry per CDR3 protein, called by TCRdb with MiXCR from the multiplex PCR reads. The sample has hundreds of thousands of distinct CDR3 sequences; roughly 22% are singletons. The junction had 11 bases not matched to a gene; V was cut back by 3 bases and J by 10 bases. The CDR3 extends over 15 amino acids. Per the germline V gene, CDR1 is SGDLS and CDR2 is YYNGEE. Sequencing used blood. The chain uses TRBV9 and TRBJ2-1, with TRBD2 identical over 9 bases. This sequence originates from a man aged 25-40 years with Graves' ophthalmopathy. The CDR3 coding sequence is TGTGCCAGCAGCGCGACTAGCGGCCTTACGGGAGAGCAGTTCTTC. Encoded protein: CASSATSGLTGEQFF.